The present T cell receptor (beta chain) was sequenced within a study of blood T cell repertoires in COVID-19. The overall study: Italy, Spain and the United States were the sources of the convalescent and acute COVID-19 samples.

Original data processing: Researchers report that nucleated cell counts were estimated from reference gene primer amplification. Profiling relied on immunoSEQ multiplex PCR, and the TCRdb table lists in-frame clones only, not all of them. That table gives V, J and clone size, and the DNA gave D and trimming. The repertoire consists of about 21,000 clones, with around 89% occurring once and the leading ten covering about 19%. Germline CDR1 MNHEY, CDR2 SVGAGI. The CDR3 length is 12 residues. With 3 bases removed from V and 7 bases from J, the gap between germline ends came to 9 bases. The TCR was taken from a man between 65 and 79 years old with active COVID-19. The chain joins TRBV6-5 to TRBJ1-2; unclear D gene. The source material was peripheral blood. CDR3 nucleotides: TGTGCCAGCAGTTATGTGGGCTCTGGCTACACCTTC. Protein: CASSYVGSGYTF.